The 17 T cell receptor beta chains below come from one sample, sequenced in a study of neurological immune-mediated disorders. Each CDR3 protein gets one entry after TCRdb re-called the 5' RACE reads with MiXCR. Of tens of thousands of distinct CDR3 sequences in the sample, more than 3% were seen once. Sequenced: PBMCs. These receptors were taken from a man aged 25-45 years with multiple sclerosis.

This clonotype was seen ten or more times. This rearrangement joins TRBV9 to TRBJ2-3; 7 bases map to TRBD2. Germline V gives CDR1 SGDLS, CDR2 YYNGEE. Trimming removed 9 bases from V and 8 bases from J; junction bases left unmatched: 12. The CDR3 length is 13 residues. The CDR3 protein is CATQAGTGGTQYF. CDR3 DNA: TGTGCCACCCAAGCGGGAACTGGCGGTACGCAGTATTTT.

There are many counts of this clonotype. The CDR3 sequence: CSASAGGTQYF. The CDR3 region has the DNA TGCAGTGCTAGCGCCGGGGGTACGCAGTATTTT. This chain links TRBV20-1 with TRBJ2-3, with D perhaps matching TRBD2 (6 bases). Germline V gene lookup returns CDR1 DFQATT and CDR2 SNEGSKA (reference sequence). CDR3 length: 11 residues. Trimming shortened V by 3 bases and J by 8 bases, and 9 bases separated the two germline ends.

This clonotype came up many times. The chain has TRBV29-1 and TRBJ1-1; the D gene is possibly TRBD1 (6 bases). Germline CDR1 is SQVTM and CDR2 is ANQGSEA. Trimming shortened V by 8 bases and J by 0 bases, and 16 bases separated the two germline ends. The CDR3 loop spans 14 amino acids. In DNA form, the CDR3 reads TGCAGCCCAAACTCGGGGGGCATGAACACTGAAGCTTTCTTT. Translation: CSPNSGGMNTEAFF.

This clonotype was detected many times. V usage is TRBV3-1 and J usage is TRBJ2-3, with a tentative D call TRBD2 (5 bases). Germline CDR1 reads LGHDT; CDR2 reads YNNKEL (reference sequence). The CDR3 length is 17 residues. The V and J ends lost 0 bases and 2 bases respectively, with 15 bases between them. CDR3 nucleotides: TGTGCCAGCAGCCAAGATATAACGGGGATGAACACAGATACGCAGTATTTT. Amino acids: CASSQDITGMNTDTQYF.

This clonotype was picked up many times. The chain has TRBV29-1 and TRBJ1-1; TRBD1 agrees at 11 bases. The germline V gene has CDR1 SQVTM and CDR2 ANQGSEA. V lost 2 bases to trimming and J lost 8 bases; unmatched junction nucleotides: 10. The CDR3 spans 15 residues. CDR3 in amino acids: CSVEKPGQGVWEAFF. The CDR3, as DNA: TGCAGCGTTGAAAAGCCGGGACAGGGGGTGTGGGAAGCTTTCTTT.

In its sample, this clonotype was seen many times. The CDR3 DNA is TGTGCCACCAGCAGGGTCCGGGAGCCTTTACTGTTTTTT. Protein product: CATSRVREPLLFF. V gene TRBV15 combines with J gene TRBJ2-2; the D gene is possibly TRBD2 (6 bases). Germline V gene data show CDR1 as LNHNV and CDR2 as YYDKDF (reference sequence). The CDR3 has 13 amino acids. V lost 3 bases and J 14 bases, leaving 16 bases between the germline ends.

At least ten counts were recorded for this clonotype. The chain is built from TRBV20-1 and TRBJ2-1, with 8 bases aligning to TRBD2. This CDR3 is built from 16 residues. Germline V gene lookup returns CDR1 DFQATT and CDR2 SNEGSKA (reference sequence). J gave up 10 bases and V 1 base, and 15 bases lay outside the gene matches. The DNA of the CDR3 is TGCAGTGCTAGAGTCCAGTTGCGGGAGGTTCCGGGGGAGCAGTTCTTC. It specifies CSARVQLREVPGEQFF.

There are many counts of this clonotype. The chain couples TRBV12-3 or TRBV12-4 to TRBJ2-3, with D hard to call. This CDR3 comprises 12 residues. Trimming cost V 4 bases and J 2 bases, with 4 bases left between them. The CDR3 is CASSYDTDTQYF. DNA for the CDR3: TGTGCCAGCAGTTACGACACAGATACGCAGTATTTT.

There are many counts of this clonotype. The chain is built from TRBV6-5 and TRBJ2-2; 7 nucleotides align to TRBD1. This CDR3 has 16 amino acids. J gave up 0 bases and V 4 bases, and 5 bases lay outside the gene matches. CDR1 and CDR2 from the germline V gene are MNHEY and SVGAGI. CDR3 sequence: CASSWKGQPNTGELFF. CDR3 coding DNA: TGTGCCAGCAGTTGGAAGGGACAGCCGAACACCGGGGAGCTGTTTTTT.

This clonotype was seen at least ten times. V is TRBV2 and J is TRBJ1-1; no firm D call. The V and J ends lost 0 bases and 2 bases respectively, with 10 bases between them. The V gene's germline CDR1 is SNHLY and CDR2 FYNNEI. There are 15 residues in the CDR3. The CDR3 loop is CASSEAPGVNTEAFF. CDR3 DNA: TGTGCCAGCAGTGAAGCACCGGGAGTAAACACTGAAGCTTTCTTT.

This clonotype was seen ten or more times. V gene TRBV20-1 combines with J gene TRBJ2-7; 7 nucleotides line up with TRBD1. CDR1 and CDR2 from the germline V gene are DFQATT and SNEGSKA (reference sequence). J lost 5 bases, V lost 6 bases, and 10 bases had no gene match. There are 13 residues in the CDR3. The CDR3 DNA follows: TGCAGTGCCAACAGGGGTGGGTTCAACGAGCAGTACTTC. Protein product: CSANRGGFNEQYF.

As to this clonotype: A junction end diverges from the germline sequence, so it may reflect a read error. The rearrangement uses TRBV27 and TRBJ1-5; no definite D call. The CDR3 runs 14 residues. The V gene's germline CDR1 is MNHEY and CDR2 SMNVEV (reference sequence). CDR3 residues: CASSRQASLQPQNF. CDR3 DNA: TGTGCCAGCAGTCGTCAGGCGTCGCTTCAGCCCCAGAATTTT.

This clonotype was recorded a few times. A junction boundary mismatches the germline segment, possibly from a read error. V gene TRBV5-1 combines with J gene TRBJ1-5, with D uncertain. Per the germline V gene, CDR1 is SGHRS and CDR2 is YFSETQ. The CDR3 has 13 residues. CDR3 in amino acids: CASSFYEGQPQNF. The CDR3 region has the DNA TGCGCCAGCAGCTTTTATGAGGGTCAGCCCCAGAATTTT.

This clonotype was picked up many times. The gene calls are TRBV3-1 and TRBJ1-1, with 12 bases that match TRBD1. Germline V CDR1 and CDR2: LGHDT, YNNKEL (reference sequence). Unmatched junction bases numbered 14, after V lost 5 bases and J lost 4 bases. This CDR3 is built from 18 residues. The CDR3 loop is CASSAGQGAGGFGTEAFF. The CDR3 DNA follows: TGTGCCAGCAGCGCGGGACAGGGGGCGGGCGGATTCGGCACTGAAGCTTTCTTT.

Ten or more counts support this clonotype. The chain carries TRBV12-3 or TRBV12-4 and TRBJ2-1; 8 bases are a match to TRBD2. J was trimmed by 9 bases and V by 6 bases; bases with no gene match: 7. The CDR3 consists of 13 residues. As DNA, the CDR3 is TGTGCCAGCAGCGAGCGGGAGCGCGGTGAGCAGTTCTTC. It is translated as CASSERERGEQFF.

This clonotype has a count of ten or more. The chain couples TRBV6-5 to TRBJ1-2, with 7 bases matching TRBD1. With 5 bases clipped from V and 0 bases from J, the junction kept 12 bases outside the gene matches. Germline CDR1 MNHEY, CDR2 SVGAGI. CDR3 size: 17 residues. The CDR3 DNA is TGTGCCAGCAGTCCCTCCCTGCAGGGGGTAGCTAACTATGGCTACACCTTC. Amino acid sequence: CASSPSLQGVANYGYTF.

This clonotype has a count of ten or more. V gene TRBV5-1 combines with J gene TRBJ2-2; 7 nucleotides match TRBD1. V trimming: 4 bases; J trimming: 7 bases; junction bases outside the gene matches: 7. The CDR3 length is 14 residues. The germline CDR1 and CDR2 sequences are SGHRS and YFSETQ. For the CDR3, the DNA is TGCGCCAGCAGCCCGGGACAGAGCGGCGGGGAGCTGTTTTTT. Its protein product is CASSPGQSGGELFF.